Described below is a single T cell receptor (beta chain) sequence and its context. This clonotype was detected ten times or more. No cognate antigen has been identified for it. No qualities accompany the bases; no much larger clone lies one base away. The sample's treatment or condition label, in plain terms: live attenuated yellow fever vaccine strain. A standard Ficoll-Paque protocol was used to isolate PBMCs from peripheral blood. CD4 and CD8 T-cell fractions were isolated with Dynabeads CD4 and CD8 positive selection kits. TriZol was used to extract RNA from bulk PBMCs, from CD4 and CD8 fractions, and from dextramer-positive and dextramer-negative fractions. According to the germline V gene, CDR1 reads SNHLY and CDR2 reads FYNNEI. The V end loses 6 bases and the J end loses 3 bases, and a stretch of 9 bases separates them. The CDR3 holds 13 amino acids from the cysteine to the phenylalanine. Only the CDR3 DNA is retained, 39 bases long and in frame from the first base.

The sample belongs to a study of T cells after yellow fever vaccination (dated by TCRdb to between 2018 and 2021). Background on the whole study: The SMART-Seq v4 Ultra Low Input RNA kit was used to prepare libraries from fractions with low cell numbers. Blood was drawn at multiple timepoints before and after primary and secondary immunization, with bulk PBMC replicates and cell subsets isolated. Bulk TCR alpha and beta repertoires were sequenced longitudinally to track T-cell clones before and after primary and booster YFV17D yellow fever vaccination. Two healthy male donors made up the cohort, one aged 18 to 30 years and the other aged 30 to 40 years.

Study-level results and caveats: A small share of clonotypes was detected in both CD4 and CD8 compartments, with the overlap likely arising from convergent recombination. After the booster, most clones that had expanded after primary vaccination were detected again (nearly 97% of CD4 and more than 85% of CD8), suggesting broad maintenance of memory. The secondary T-cell response was weaker than the primary response but faster, peaking on day 5 instead of day 15. Because abundant contaminating clonotypes from the bulk population could be contained in FACS-sorted repertoires, computational filtering was required. Because the study included only a couple of donors, the extent to which the findings can be generalized is limited.

TCR cDNA was synthesized by 5'RACE template switching, which introduced a universal primer site and unique molecular identifiers. Priming of cDNA synthesis was performed from both the TCR alpha and TCR beta constant segments. Libraries were amplified in two PCR steps, with sample barcodes and sequencing adapters added in the second step. Sequencing of libraries was performed on Illumina HiSeq 2500 (2x100 bp) or NovaSeq (2x150 bp). In the paper's pipeline: MIGEC was used to demultiplex reads and collapse the reads into UMI consensus sequences, and MiXCR was used for V(D)J alignment. Clonotypes responding to the vaccine were identified with edgeR on replicate PBMC samples, with the criteria of FDR below 0.01 and a log2 fold change above 5 up to day 15. Bulk clonotypes were assigned CD4 or CD8 identity according to which sequenced CD4 or CD8 repertoire held them at higher abundance. The public reads were reprocessed in TCRdb via fastp at Q25 and MiXCR, keeping in-frame beta chains. One record per CDR3 amino acid sequence lists the most common genes and DNA. The V and J calls were determined by TCRdb, not by the authors. This sample gives roughly 62,000 distinct CDR3 sequences in total; more than 5.5% of them show up just once. Of the sample, 40% falls within the top ten clones.

The V and J genes are TRBV2 and TRBJ2-1; perhaps TRBD1 is the D gene, with 5 bases matching. This TCR derives from a man between 18 and 29 years old who received the YFV17D yellow fever vaccine. Here the sequenced sample was CD8+ T cells sorted from PBMCs, taken on the day of the first yellow fever vaccination. CDR3 sequence: CASRETVYNEQFF. The sequence in DNA is TGTGCCAGCAGGGAGACAGTCTACAATGAGCAGTTCTTC.